The sequence of this T cell receptor (beta chain) was determined in a study of PD-1 blockade in classical Hodgkin lymphoma. Broader study findings: Reports indicated that newly diagnosed patients had lower baseline TCR diversity than healthy donors did. Exclusion was the outcome for patients who began nivolumab under 1 year after ASCT. It was CD4+ TCR diversity, not CD8+, that rose significantly by C4D1.

Relapses following autologous stem cell transplantation were seen in all patients, with brentuximab vedotin exposure varying. Best responses were complete response, partial response or progressive disease. Regarding this clone: Its specificity is not known.

TCRdb's copy holds only in-frame clones and misses some; the assay was immunoSEQ multiplex PCR. The sample holds 11,000 or so clones, around 72% seen once. Specimen: peripheral blood mononuclear cells (PBMCs), collected at baseline. The source is a human donor with classical Hodgkin lymphoma.

CDR3 amino acids: CASSDHRGLEKLFF. CDR3 DNA sequence: TGTGCCAGCAGTGACCACAGGGGTTTGGAAAAACTGTTTTTT. V gene TRBV2 combines with J gene TRBJ1-4, with 7 bases lining up with TRBD1. Germline V gene lookup returns CDR1 SNHLY and CDR2 FYNNEI. This CDR3 has 14 amino acids. J lost 8 bases, V lost 3 bases, and 6 bases had no gene match.